A single sample is the source of the 9 T cell receptor beta chains below, sequenced in a study of shared clonotypes between healthy human individuals. Only in-frame clones appear in the TCRdb table, and some are missing; sequencing was by immunoSEQ multiplex PCR. The data hold about 380,000 clones, with approximately 96% observed a single time. Sequencing input: memory CD8+ T cells sorted from blood. Described subset: CD45RO+ cells pooled with CCR7-negative TemRA cells. These receptors came from a man aged 25-45 years in good health.

The chain employs TRBV6-1 and TRBJ1-2; D call uncertain. Germline CDR1 and CDR2: MNHNS and SASEGT. The CDR3 runs 13 residues. V lost 3 bases and J 1 base, leaving 6 bases between the germline ends. CDR3 in amino acids: CASSDEVNYGYTF. CDR3 nucleotides: TGTGCCAGCAGTGACGAGGTTAACTATGGCTACACCTTC.

J is TRBJ2-7 and V is TRBV30; D remains ambiguous. Trimming removed 2 bases from V and 6 bases from J, with 11 bases in between. The CDR3 runs to 12 residues. Germline-derived CDR1 and CDR2 are GTSNPN and SVGIG (reference sequence). This chain's CDR3 is CAWSLGWGEQYF. The CDR3 DNA sequence: TGTGCCTGGAGTTTAGGTTGGGGCGAGCAGTACTTC.

V is TRBV30 and J is TRBJ2-2; D gene ambiguous. Per the germline V gene, CDR1 is GTSNPN and CDR2 is SVGIG (reference sequence). The CDR3 is made up of 18 amino acids. V shed 0 bases and J shed 2 bases, with 19 bases lying between them. The CDR3 loop is CAWSVKYGPAFNTGELFF. The CDR3 nucleotides read TGTGCCTGGAGTGTAAAATACGGGCCAGCGTTCAACACCGGGGAGCTGTTTTTT.

The rearrangement links TRBV5-4 to TRBJ2-1; D is ambiguous. Trimming left V 0 bases short and J 9 bases short, with 16 bases between. Germline V lookup: CDR1 SGHNT, CDR2 YYREEE (reference sequence). The CDR3 covers 15 residues. This chain's CDR3 is CASSLGELSRGEQFF. In nucleotides, the CDR3 is TGTGCCAGCAGCTTGGGCGAACTATCGAGAGGTGAGCAGTTCTTC.

This sequence joins TRBV10-3 and TRBJ1-5; D perhaps matches TRBD1 (6 bases). This CDR3 contains 13 residues. Germline V gives CDR1 ENHRY, CDR2 SYGVKD. V gave up 8 bases and J gave up 3 bases, with 11 bases separating them. CDR3 nucleotide sequence: TGTGCCATCGCCGGGACAACCAATCAGCCCCAGCATTTT. Residues: CAIAGTTNQPQHF.

The CDR3 coding sequence is TGTGCCTCGATAGGGGGAGATTATGGCTACACCTTC. This gives the protein CASIGGDYGYTF. V usage is TRBV30 and J usage is TRBJ1-2, with D possibly matching TRBD1 (6 bases). Trimming removed 7 bases from V and 5 bases from J, with 14 bases in between. Germline V gives CDR1 GTSNPN, CDR2 SVGIG (reference sequence). The length of the CDR3 is 12 residues.

This sequence joins TRBV19 and TRBJ1-4, with a tentative D call TRBD1 (5 bases). Germline CDR1 LNHDA, CDR2 SQIVND (reference sequence). The CDR3 runs 13 residues. V was trimmed by 8 bases and J by 3 bases, leaving 10 bases between them. This chain's CDR3 is CASQRGANEKLFF. In DNA, the CDR3 is TGTGCCAGTCAGAGGGGAGCTAATGAAAAACTGTTTTTT.

This chain joins TRBV29-1 and TRBJ2-3, with D perhaps matching TRBD2 (6 bases). This CDR3 comprises 13 residues. The germline V gene encodes CDR1 SQVTM and CDR2 ANQGSEA. V lost 3 bases, J lost 4 bases, and 11 bases lay in between. The CDR3 here is CSVDPGAPDTQYF. The CDR3 nucleotides read TGCAGCGTTGATCCGGGAGCGCCAGATACGCAGTATTTT.

The gene calls are TRBV10-3 and TRBJ1-4, with D perhaps matching TRBD1 (6 bases). The CDR3 is made up of 15 amino acids. Germline V gene lookup returns CDR1 ENHRY and CDR2 SYGVKD. The V gene lost 4 bases and the J gene lost 0 bases, with 9 bases spanning the gap. CDR3 DNA sequence: TGTGCCATCAGTGTTGGGGGCTCAACTAATGAAAAACTGTTTTTT. Protein product: CAISVGGSTNEKLFF.